Given below is one T cell receptor (beta chain) in context. The data were obtained in a study of blood T cell repertoires in COVID-19. Across the whole study: PBMCs, B-cell-depleted T cells, or T cells were the source of the cDNA or gDNA that made up the material.

Clones were read by immunoSEQ multiplex PCR, and TCRdb kept only the in-frame ones, dropping some. The sample lists 200,000 to 250,000 clones; 83% were seen once. The CDR3 covers 17 residues. Germline V gene lookup returns CDR1 KGHDR and CDR2 SFDVKD. The V and J ends lost 5 bases and 8 bases, in that order; junction bases with no gene match: 16. The J gene is TRBJ2-1, the V gene TRBV24-1; 8 bases are shared with TRBD1. What was sequenced was peripheral blood. The TCR sequence derives from a woman aged 30 to 39 with COVID-19, enrolled during active disease. The CDR3: CATSAYGQGRGKDEQFF. As DNA, the CDR3 is TGTGCCACCAGTGCTTACGGACAGGGCCGAGGAAAGGATGAGCAGTTCTTC.